The text below deals with one T cell receptor beta chain. Its antigen is not known. Clones were sequenced by immunoSEQ multiplex PCR, and TCRdb holds only the in-frame ones, with some missing. The profile shows some 23,000 clones, around 70% of them singletons. This sample is drawn from a study of vaccination effects on CD4 cells after COVID-19. Background on the study: Median timing of post-vaccine samples was 72 days after the second dose.

Prior to sequencing, the ViraFEST assay stimulated PBMC with viral peptide pools, which expanded the antigen-specific CD4+ T cells. Culture lasted over 9 days before CD4+ T cell isolation. Participants were given two doses of BNT162b2 or mRNA-1273 vaccine. Every well got around 2 million PBMC, which were grown with around 9.2 IU/ml IL-2 and 10 ug/ml peptides. CDR3 length equals 13 residues. The V gene's germline CDR1 is SGHNT and CDR2 YYREEE (reference sequence). The V end was cut by 6 bases, the J end by 2 bases, with 11 bases between. V is TRBV5-4 and J is TRBJ2-5, with D perhaps matching TRBD1 (6 bases). The sequences come from CD4+ T cells from PBMCs cultured with SARS-CoV-2 spike peptides, collected after COVID-19 vaccination. The clonotype was recovered from a human donor who received a COVID-19 vaccine. CDR3 in amino acids: CASTTGTQETQYF. In DNA form, the CDR3 reads TGTGCCAGCACTACAGGGACGCAAGAGACCCAGTACTTC.